These T cell receptor beta chains were read from a single sample in a study of Tregs in tolerant kidney transplant recipients. Assay: immunoSEQ multiplex PCR; the TCRdb copy retains only in-frame clones and omits some. Here the sample spans about 240,000 clones, about 80% being singletons. Sequencing was carried out using CD4+ T cells from blood. These receptors originate from a human donor in good health. The CDR3 runs from the conserved cysteine through the conserved F or W.

len: 13
j_gene: TRBJ2-5
v_gene: TRBV30
CDR3aa: CAWSVQGKGTQYF

len: 14
j_gene: TRBJ2-3
v_gene: TRBV5-1
CDR3aa: CASSLRLAGDTQYF

len: 13
j_gene: TRBJ1-1
v_gene: TRBV7-9
CDR3aa: CASSLGRVTEAFF

len: 17
j_gene: TRBJ1-2
v_gene: TRBV18
CDR3aa: CASSPAVGPGPLYGYTF

len: 12
j_gene: TRBJ2-7
v_gene: TRBV11-2
CDR3aa: CADRQGGYEQYF

len: 13
j_gene: TRBJ2-7
v_gene: TRBV29-1
CDR3aa: CSVAEGAGYEQYF

len: 13
j_gene: TRBJ1-4
v_gene: TRBV7-2
CDR3aa: CASSLGWGQGLFF

len: 15
j_gene: TRBJ2-7
v_gene: TRBV7-9
CDR3aa: CASSLGGRTVYEQYF

len: 17
j_gene: TRBJ2-7
v_gene: TRBV5-1
CDR3aa: CASSLVGSTRESREQYF

len: 14
j_gene: TRBJ2-2
v_gene: TRBV7-3
CDR3aa: CASSPGTNTGELFF

len: 14
j_gene: TRBJ1-1
v_gene: TRBV10-3
CDR3aa: CATRGSRAVTEAFF

len: 16
j_gene: TRBJ1-4
v_gene: TRBV7-9
CDR3aa: CASSRQTGPRGLKLFF

len: 17
j_gene: TRBJ2-2
v_gene: TRBV27
CDR3aa: CASSLLGTSGSSGELFF

len: 15
j_gene: TRBJ2-1
v_gene: TRBV5-8
CDR3aa: CASSIPGGPYNEQFF

len: 14
j_gene: TRBJ1-5
v_gene: TRBV19
CDR3aa: CASSILASNQPQHF

len: 14
j_gene: TRBJ1-4
v_gene: TRBV6-6
CDR3aa: CASSPTRANEKLFF

len: 12
j_gene: TRBJ1-2
v_gene: TRBV5-8
CDR3aa: CASSLRGRGYTF

len: 13
j_gene: TRBJ1-2
v_gene: TRBV5-4
CDR3aa: CASSSTGTDGYTF

len: 14
j_gene: TRBJ1-2
v_gene: TRBV5-5
CDR3aa: CASSSTGSNYGYTF

len: 11
j_gene: TRBJ1-2
v_gene: TRBV20-1
CDR3aa: CSAAVGYGYTF

len: 12
j_gene: TRBJ1-1
v_gene: TRBV11-2
CDR3aa: CASSSRATEAFF

len: 13
j_gene: TRBJ2-1
v_gene: TRBV11-2
CDR3aa: CASSLGQLNEQFF

len: 16
j_gene: TRBJ2-7
v_gene: TRBV2
CDR3aa: CASSKIRDRGKGEQYF

len: 14
j_gene: TRBJ1-1
v_gene: TRBV5-1
CDR3aa: CASSGRTGRSEAFF

len: 13
j_gene: TRBJ1-5
v_gene: TRBV7-6
CDR3aa: CASSTTENQPQHF

len: 16
j_gene: TRBJ1-3
v_gene: TRBV7-6
CDR3aa: CASSLGQGLSGNTIYF

len: 15
j_gene: TRBJ2-1
v_gene: TRBV5-1
CDR3aa: CASSLGGGISNEQFF

len: 15
j_gene: TRBJ2-3
v_gene: TRBV29-1
CDR3aa: CSVRLAGVRIDTQYF

len: 16
j_gene: TRBJ1-1
v_gene: TRBV9
CDR3aa: CASSVLSEALYTEAFF

len: 14
j_gene: TRBJ1-2
v_gene: TRBV19
CDR3aa: CASSIRTGSGGYTF

len: 15
j_gene: TRBJ2-7
v_gene: TRBV6-1
CDR3aa: CASSEAGLLSYEQYF

len: 16
j_gene: TRBJ1-1
v_gene: TRBV25-1
CDR3aa: CAKTQYHGQRNTEAFF